The text below deals with one T cell receptor beta chain. The antigen is not known. Measured with immunoSEQ multiplex PCR; TCRdb has only the in-frame clones, and not every one. The data show over 100,000 clones, over 85% seen once. This sample was taken from a study of graft-versus-host responses after intestinal transplantation. Study-level findings and limits: Peak levels of circulating GvH clones tracked with early post-transplant HvG declines. GvH clones surfaced in recipient marrow, some emerging earlier in ileum or blood.

J gave up 5 bases and V 5 bases, and 8 bases lay outside the gene matches. The CDR3 totals 15 residues. Germline values: CDR1 SEHNR, CDR2 FQNEAQ (reference sequence). V is TRBV7-9 and J is TRBJ2-7, with 11 positions matching TRBD1. The specimen was unstimulated CD4+ T cells sorted from spleen or lymph node cells, collected before intestinal transplant. This sequence originates from a human donor who received an intestinal transplant. The CDR3 bases are TGTGCCAGCAGCCCGATCCCGGGACAGGGGGACGAGCAGTACTTC. It is translated as CASSPIPGQGDEQYF.